The sample holds a few counts of the clone carrying this TCR beta chain. In the source study's methods: Cell counts per sample came from amplifying reference gene primers. TCRdb's copy holds only in-frame clones and misses some; the assay was immunoSEQ multiplex PCR. D and trimming were read from the DNA, whereas the V and J calls and clone size are those reported in that table. Here the sample spans fewer than 150,000 clones, 88% being singletons. The sample belongs to a study of blood T cell repertoires in COVID-19. Overall study context: Donors in the United States, Italy and Spain gave samples during acute or convalescent COVID-19. The analysed material was cDNA or gDNA that came from T cells, B-cell-depleted T cells, or PBMCs.

The V end was cut by 5 bases, the J end by 3 bases, with 16 bases between. Germline V gene lookup returns CDR1 SGHTA and CDR2 FQGTGA. The CDR3 has 15 residues. This sequence joins TRBV7-3 and TRBJ2-5; D perhaps matches TRBD1 (6 bases). Sequenced material: peripheral blood. The TCR originated in a man in his fifties or sixties with active or convalescent COVID-19. This CDR3 is CASSLRPGAEETQYF. The DNA of the CDR3 is TGTGCCAGCAGCCTCCGACCAGGGGCAGAAGAGACCCAGTACTTC.